Listed below are T cell receptor beta chains from one sample, sequenced in a study of blood T cell repertoires in COVID-19. This table comes from immunoSEQ multiplex PCR, and its TCRdb copy is limited to in-frame clones, with some not included. The sample shows about 140,000 clones, around 83% of them seen only once. Material for sequencing was peripheral blood. These receptors originate from a woman of 80 years or more with acute or convalescent COVID-19. The CDR3 runs from the conserved cysteine through the conserved F or W. The D gene is left open where the match is weak. Expanded clones get a size class; other rows say once, few or many, or leave the size out.

clone_size,d_call,v_call,j_call,cdr3_nt,cdr3_aa
-,TRBD1,TRBV28,TRBJ1-4,TGTGCCAGCAAGAGACAGGGTAGCGAAAAACTGTTTTTT,CASKRQGSEKLFF
-,-,TRBV27,TRBJ2-3,TGTGCCAGCAGTTTGTGGCAGGGGAGTTCGGATACGCAGTATTTT,CASSLWQGSSDTQYF
once,TRBD1,TRBV28,TRBJ1-6,TGTGCCAGCAGCCCGAGGGGACAGGGGAATTCACCCCTCCACTTT,CASSPRGQGNSPLHF
-,-,TRBV18,TRBJ2-1,TGTGCCAGCTCACCAGCCACGGGTTTTCCCTCCTACAATGAGCAGTTCTTC,CASSPATGFPSYNEQFF
-,-,TRBV7-2,TRBJ1-5,TGTGCCAGCAGCACCAGGGGTCTCGATCAGCCCCAGCATTTT,CASSTRGLDQPQHF
-,-,TRBV3-1/TRBV3-2,TRBJ2-5,TGTGCCAGCAGCAGGACAGTGGCAGAGACCCAGTACTTC,CASSRTVAETQYF
-,TRBD2,TRBV4-1,TRBJ2-7,TGCGCCAGCAGCCCAGGACTAGCCTACGAGCAGTACTTC,CASSPGLAYEQYF
-,-,TRBV27,TRBJ1-1,TGTGCCAGCAGTAACCACAGGGAGGGTGCCACTGAAGCTTTCTTT,CASSNHREGATEAFF
-,TRBD2,TRBV5-4,TRBJ2-1,TGTGCCAGCAGGTTCTCGGGAGGGCCCTACAATGAGCAGTTCTTC,CASRFSGGPYNEQFF
-,-,TRBV5-4,TRBJ1-2,TGTGCCAGCAGCACGGGACATAACTATGGCTACACCTTC,CASSTGHNYGYTF
-,-,TRBV9,TRBJ2-5,TGTGCCAGCAGCGTAGAACAGGGCGGGACCCAGTACTTC,CASSVEQGGTQYF
-,TRBD2,TRBV24-1,TRBJ2-1,TGTGCCACCAGGGAAGTGGGAGGGCCTATTGTCGAGCAGTTCTTC,CATREVGGPIVEQFF
few,-,TRBV27,TRBJ1-5,TGTGCCAGCAGCGCTGGAAGGCGGTTTGGTCAGCCCCAGCATTTT,CASSAGRRFGQPQHF
-,TRBD1,TRBV4-1,TRBJ1-3,TGCGCCAGCAGCCAAGCTGGGACAGTCTCTGGAAACACCATATATTTT,CASSQAGTVSGNTIYF
-,TRBD1,TRBV6-2/TRBV6-3,TRBJ1-4,TGTGCCAGCAGTTACCCCCCCGGGACAGGGTATATCGAAAAACTGTTTTTT,CASSYPPGTGYIEKLFF
-,TRBD2,TRBV27,TRBJ2-7,TGTGCCAGCAGTTTCGTTCGGTGGGGGGGGGTCGAGCAGTACTTC,CASSFVRWGGVEQYF
few,-,TRBV11-2,TRBJ1-1,TGTGCCAGCAGGAGTTGGGGGGGGAGTAGGAACACTGAAGCTTTCTTT,CASRSWGGSRNTEAFF
once,-,TRBV20-1,TRBJ2-5,TGCAGCGGGGAGGTTGCAGAGACCCAGTACTTC,CSGEVAETQYF
-,-,TRBV10-3,TRBJ2-7,TGTGCCATCAGCCCGACCGGGACAAAATACGAGCAGTACTTC,CAISPTGTKYEQYF
few,TRBD2,TRBV11-2,TRBJ2-3,TGTGCCAGCAGCTTGATGGAGCGGGGGGGCTTAAGCTCGCAGTATTTT,CASSLMERGGLSSQYF
once,-,TRBV19,TRBJ2-7,TGTGCCAGTAGTGATCAGGGATCGGGAGACGAGCAGTACTTC,CASSDQGSGDEQYF
-,TRBD2,TRBV9,TRBJ2-7,TGTGCCAGCAGAGGGCCAGCGGGGGACGAGCAGTACTTC,CASRGPAGDEQYF
-,TRBD2,TRBV27,TRBJ2-7,TGTGCCAGCGCTACGGAAACTAGCGGCTATTACGAGCAGTACTTC,CASATETSGYYEQYF
-,-,TRBV30,TRBJ1-1,TGTGCCTGGAGTGTACCCGGGGGAGCTTTCTTT,CAWSVPGGAFF
-,TRBD1,TRBV30,TRBJ1-5,TGTGCCTGGAGTGTAGGACAGGAACAGCCCCAGCATTTT,CAWSVGQEQPQHF
-,-,TRBV5-4,TRBJ2-3,TGTGCCAGCAGCCGGACATCCTCAGAAGATACGCAGTATTTT,CASSRTSSEDTQYF
-,-,TRBV5-1,TRBJ2-7,TGCGCCAGCAGCGACACCTACGAGCAGTACTTC,CASSDTYEQYF
-,-,TRBV5-1,TRBJ1-2,TGCGCCAGCAGCTTGGCCGGGGGGGCGGCGGACTATTCGGGCTATGGCTACACCTTC,CASSLAGGAADYSGYGYTF
-,TRBD1,TRBV28,TRBJ1-5,TGTGCCAGCAGTTCCCGGACAGGGTTCAATCAGCCCCAGCATTTT,CASSSRTGFNQPQHF
few,-,TRBV6-5,TRBJ2-7,TGTGCCAGCAGTTACTCATCCGGGGAGACCTCCTACGAGCAGTACTTC,CASSYSSGETSYEQYF
-,-,TRBV15,TRBJ1-3,TGTGCCACCAGCAAGGTGCGACAGAGCTCTGGAAACACCATATATTTT,CATSKVRQSSGNTIYF
-,-,TRBV27,TRBJ2-7,TGTGCCAGCAGTTATACGGGGGGCAACGAGCAGTACTTC,CASSYTGGNEQYF
few,TRBD1,TRBV2,TRBJ2-5,TGTGCCAGCAGTGCCCCGACAGGGATGATAAAGACCCAGTACTTC,CASSAPTGMIKTQYF
-,-,TRBV2,TRBJ1-5,TGTGCCAGCAGGCTGGGGCATAGTCAGCCCCAGCATTTT,CASRLGHSQPQHF
-,-,TRBV5-1,TRBJ1-4,TGCGCCAGCAGCTACTCCCCCGGGACTAATGAAAAACTGTTTTTT,CASSYSPGTNEKLFF
-,-,TRBV5-6,TRBJ2-2,TGTGCCAGCAGCTTGGAAACGGGATCGGCCGGGGAGCTGTTTTTT,CASSLETGSAGELFF
-,-,TRBV7-2,TRBJ2-7,TGTGCCAGCAGTATCGAGACGGGAAGCTCCTACGAGCAGTACTTC,CASSIETGSSYEQYF
few,-,TRBV27,TRBJ1-5,TGTGCCAGCAGTAGGTCCCCCTGGGGCCAGCCCCAGCATTTT,CASSRSPWGQPQHF
-,-,TRBV5-1,TRBJ1-1,TGCGCCAGCAGCTTGGACGGAGGTCCCGGGGGCACTGAAGCTTTCTTT,CASSLDGGPGGTEAFF
-,TRBD1,TRBV28,TRBJ2-1,TGTGCCAGCAGTCGCCCCGGGACAGGCTTAACTGGGTGGCAGTTCTTC,CASSRPGTGLTGWQFF
-,-,TRBV27,TRBJ2-1,TGTGCCAGCAGTTTCTTGGGGGGTAGGGAGCAGTTCTTC,CASSFLGGREQFF
few,-,TRBV9,TRBJ2-2,TGTGCCAGCAGCGAGGGGTGGACGTCCACCGGGGAGCTGTTTTTT,CASSEGWTSTGELFF
-,TRBD1,TRBV3-1/TRBV3-2,TRBJ2-7,TGTGCCAGCAGCCAAGCGGGACAGGGGTATTACGAGCAGTACTTC,CASSQAGQGYYEQYF
-,TRBD1,TRBV15,TRBJ2-7,TGTGCCACCAGTTCGACAGGGTCCCACGAGCAGTACTTC,CATSSTGSHEQYF
-,TRBD2,TRBV5-1,TRBJ2-3,TGCGCCAGCAGCTTGACAGTAGCGGGGGGGGCAGATACGCAGTATTTT,CASSLTVAGGADTQYF
-,-,TRBV3-1/TRBV3-2,TRBJ2-2,TGTGCCAGCAGCCAACCGAAGGTAGCCGGGAACACCGGGGAGCTGTTTTTT,CASSQPKVAGNTGELFF
-,TRBD1,TRBV6-5,TRBJ1-5,TGTCTAACAGGGGGTTTAGCCTTCAGCAATCAGCCCCAGCATTTT,CLTGGLAFSNQPQHF
-,-,TRBV6-5,TRBJ1-1,TGTGCCAGCAAGTCGGACAGGAACACTGAAGCTTTCTTT,CASKSDRNTEAFF
-,TRBD1,TRBV10-2,TRBJ1-1,TGCGCCAGCAGGTCAACAGGGGGCGCGTACACTGAAGCTTTCTTT,CASRSTGGAYTEAFF
few,TRBD2,TRBV24-1,TRBJ2-1,TGTGCCACCAGTGGCTTAAGAGGGAGGGCCCCCAATGAGCAGTTCTTC,CATSGLRGRAPNEQFF
once,TRBD2,TRBV5-1,TRBJ2-2,TGCGCCAGCAGCTCAAGCGGGGGGGCGGTCATCTGGGAGCTGTTTTTT,CASSSSGGAVIWELFF
-,-,TRBV6-5,TRBJ1-4,TGTGCCACCGGACAGAATTCTGAAAAACTGTTTTTT,CATGQNSEKLFF
-,-,TRBV11-2,TRBJ2-1,TGTGCCAGCAGCCGGGACTGGAGCTCCTACAATGAGCAGTTCTTC,CASSRDWSSYNEQFF
-,TRBD2,TRBV11-3,TRBJ2-5,TGTGCCAGCAGCCGGGGGGTACAAGAGACCCAGTACTTC,CASSRGVQETQYF
-,-,TRBV27,TRBJ2-5,TGTGCCAGCAGTTTAAGGACAGCCCAAGAGACCCAGTACTTC,CASSLRTAQETQYF
-,TRBD2,TRBV5-1,TRBJ2-2,TGCGCCAGCATGACTAGCGGGGGACACACCGGGGAGCTGTTTTTT,CASMTSGGHTGELFF
-,-,TRBV3-1/TRBV3-2,TRBJ2-4,TGTGCCAGCAGCCAAGCCGTAAACATTCAGTACTTC,CASSQAVNIQYF
few,-,TRBV11-2,TRBJ1-4,TGTGCCAGCAGCTTAGTCCAGGGCACGAATGAAAAACTGTTTTTT,CASSLVQGTNEKLFF
-,-,TRBV19,TRBJ2-2,TGTGCCAGTAGAGTAGACAGGCCTACGAACACCGGGGAGCTGTTTTTT,CASRVDRPTNTGELFF